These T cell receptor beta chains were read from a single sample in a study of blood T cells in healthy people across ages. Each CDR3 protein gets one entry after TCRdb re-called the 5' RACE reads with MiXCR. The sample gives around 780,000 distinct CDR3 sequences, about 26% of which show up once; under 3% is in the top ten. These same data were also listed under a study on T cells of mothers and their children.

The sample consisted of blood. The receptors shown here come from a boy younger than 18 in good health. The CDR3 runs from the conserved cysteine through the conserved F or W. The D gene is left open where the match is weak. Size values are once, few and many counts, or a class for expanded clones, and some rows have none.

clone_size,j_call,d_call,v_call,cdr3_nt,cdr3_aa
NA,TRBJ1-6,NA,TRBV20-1,TGCAGTGCTATATCCGGTGTTGGGTATTCACCCCTCCACTTT,CSAISGVGYSPLHF
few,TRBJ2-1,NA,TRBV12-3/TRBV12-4,TGTGCCAGCAACATCGGGGGCAATGAGCAGTTCTTC,CASNIGGNEQFF
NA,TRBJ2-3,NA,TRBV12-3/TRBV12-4,TGTGCCAGAGGGCTAGCAGATACGCAGTATTTT,CARGLADTQYF
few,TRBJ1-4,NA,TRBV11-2,TGTGCCAGCAGCCGCGGGGCTCGGGAACTGTTTTTT,CASSRGARELFF
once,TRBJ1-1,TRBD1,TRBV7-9,TGTGCCAGCAGCTTAGCTCAGGGGGGCCACACTGAAGCTTTCTTT,CASSLAQGGHTEAFF
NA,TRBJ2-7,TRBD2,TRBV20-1,TGCAGTGGCCAACGGGAGGGAGAGCAGTACTTC,CSGQREGEQYF
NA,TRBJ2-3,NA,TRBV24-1,TGTGCCACCAGTGAAGCGGGATTACAGGGAGGGACGTATTTT,CATSEAGLQGGTYF
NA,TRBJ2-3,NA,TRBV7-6,TGTGCCAGCAGCTCAAGGTGGCCCGGCCAGTTGCTCACAGATACGCAGTATTTT,CASSSRWPGQLLTDTQYF
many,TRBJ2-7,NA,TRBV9,TGTGCCAGCAGCGTAGGCAGGGGAAATGAGCAGTACTTC,CASSVGRGNEQYF
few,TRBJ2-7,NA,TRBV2,TGTGCCAACACACTAGCAAACGAGCAGTACTTC,CANTLANEQYF
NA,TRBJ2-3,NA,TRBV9,TGTGCCAGCAGCGTATTCGGCTCCGAGGCAGATACGCAGTATTTT,CASSVFGSEADTQYF
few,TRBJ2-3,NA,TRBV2,TGTGCCAGTGGGGGAGGTGAGGATACGCAGTATTTT,CASGGGEDTQYF
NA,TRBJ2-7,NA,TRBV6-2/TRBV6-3,TGTGCCAGCAGTTACCTGGCCAGGGTCTCCTACGAGCAGTACTTC,CASSYLARVSYEQYF
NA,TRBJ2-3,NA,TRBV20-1,TGCAGTGCTAGGTGGGACACAGATACGCAGTATTTT,CSARWDTDTQYF
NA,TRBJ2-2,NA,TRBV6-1,TGTGCCAGCAGTGAAGCCCCACAAAACACCGGGGAGCTGTTTTTT,CASSEAPQNTGELFF
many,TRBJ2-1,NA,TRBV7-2,TGTGCCAGCAGCCCGGGGGGCGGAGACAATGAGCAGTTCTTC,CASSPGGGDNEQFF
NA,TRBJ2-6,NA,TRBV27,TGTGCCAGCAGTCCCTTGGGGGTATCTGGGGCCAACGTCCTGACTTTC,CASSPLGVSGANVLTF
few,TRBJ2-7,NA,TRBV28,TGTGCCAGCAGGACAGGCCACTACGAGCAGTACTTC,CASRTGHYEQYF
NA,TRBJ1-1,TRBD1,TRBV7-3,TGTGCCAGCAGTCAAACAGGGGGCACGGCTTTCTTT,CASSQTGGTAFF
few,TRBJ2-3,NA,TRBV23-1,TGCGCCAGCATCGAGGGGGATACGCAGTATTTT,CASIEGDTQYF
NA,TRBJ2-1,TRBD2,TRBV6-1,TGTGCCAGCAGTGTCATGACTAGCGGGGGAGAGCAGTTCTTC,CASSVMTSGGEQFF
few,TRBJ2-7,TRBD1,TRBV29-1,TGCAGCGTCCCGGGACAGGGATCCTACGAGCAGTACTTC,CSVPGQGSYEQYF
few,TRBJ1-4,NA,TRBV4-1,TGCGCCAGCAGCCAAGGGGGTACCGGGCGAGCTAATGAAAAACTGTTTTTT,CASSQGGTGRANEKLFF
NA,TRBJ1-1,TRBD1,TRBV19,TGTGCCAGTAGTATGCGGGGCAGGGGGCGAGGGAACACTGAAGCTTTCTTT,CASSMRGRGRGNTEAFF
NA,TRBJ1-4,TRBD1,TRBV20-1,TGCAGTGCTAGGACAGGGGGGAGGGAAAAACTGTTTTTT,CSARTGGREKLFF
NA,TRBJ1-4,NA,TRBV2,TGTGCCAGCGAACATTGGGGAGGATCAACTAATGAAAAACTGTTTTTT,CASEHWGGSTNEKLFF
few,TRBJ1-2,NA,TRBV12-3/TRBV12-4,TGTGCCAGCAGAAAGCAAGGGTATGGCTACACCTTC,CASRKQGYGYTF
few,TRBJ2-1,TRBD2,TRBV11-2,TGTGCCAGCAGCCCAGGCCGTGGTAGCGGGGGTTACGAGCAGTTCTTC,CASSPGRGSGGYEQFF
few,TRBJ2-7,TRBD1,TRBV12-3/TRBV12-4,TGTGCCAGCAGTTGGACACGACAGGGACCTTACCCCTCCTACGAGCAGTACTTC,CASSWTRQGPYPSYEQYF
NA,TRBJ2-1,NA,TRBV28,TGTACCAGCAGTTTTTCAGGGTCATACAACTACAATGAGCAGTTCTTC,CTSSFSGSYNYNEQFF
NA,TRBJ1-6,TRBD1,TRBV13,TGTGCCACAGTTTCGGGACAGGGACCGTTTACTCCCCTCCACTTT,CATVSGQGPFTPLHF
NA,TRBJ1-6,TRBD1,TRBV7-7,TGTGCTAGCAGCTTAGACGGGACAGGGAATTCACCCCTCCACTTT,CASSLDGTGNSPLHF
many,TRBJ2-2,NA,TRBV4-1,TGCGCCAGCAGCCAGGAGAACACCGGGGAGCTGTTTTTT,CASSQENTGELFF
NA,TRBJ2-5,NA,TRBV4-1,TGCGCCAGCAGGGTTCGAGATGGGGGCCAAGAGACCCAGTACTTC,CASRVRDGGQETQYF
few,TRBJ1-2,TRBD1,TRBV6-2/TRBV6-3,TGTGCCAGTCCCCTCGACAGGGTAAATGGCTACACCTTC,CASPLDRVNGYTF
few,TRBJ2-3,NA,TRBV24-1,TGTGCCACCAGTACGGACTCCACAGATACGCAGTATTTT,CATSTDSTDTQYF
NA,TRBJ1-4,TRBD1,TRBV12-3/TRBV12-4,TGTGCCAGCAGTCCTTCCAGGGGGACTAATGAAAAACTGTTTTTT,CASSPSRGTNEKLFF
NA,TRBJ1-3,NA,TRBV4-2,TGTGCCAGCAGCCAAGAAATTGGGGGGACAGGAAACACCATATATTTT,CASSQEIGGTGNTIYF
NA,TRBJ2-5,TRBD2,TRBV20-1,TGCAGTGCTAGCGCGACTAGCGGGGGGGGAGAGACCCAGTACTTC,CSASATSGGGETQYF
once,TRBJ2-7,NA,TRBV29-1,TGCAGCGTTGCACGGGACCAAGCCTACGAGCAGTACTTC,CSVARDQAYEQYF
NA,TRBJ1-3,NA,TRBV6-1,TGTGCCAGCAGTGACGAGGACGCCTCTGGAAACACCATATATTTT,CASSDEDASGNTIYF
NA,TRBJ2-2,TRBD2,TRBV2,TGTGCCAGCAGTGAAAGTCTCCGGGGAGGGACCGGGGAGCTGTTTTTT,CASSESLRGGTGELFF